These 29 T cell receptor beta chains came from one sample sequenced in a study of blood T cell repertoires in COVID-19. The data were produced by immunoSEQ multiplex PCR, yet TCRdb's version contains in-frame clones alone and is incomplete. The table shows 370,000 or so clones, with around 87% occurring only once. The source material was PBMCs or T cells enriched from blood (not recorded which). These receptors all stem from a man aged 30 to 45 who had recovered from COVID-19.

The chain employs TRBV4-2 and TRBJ2-6, with 8 bases matching TRBD1. Germline V gene lookup returns CDR1 LGHNA and CDR2 YNFKEQ. The CDR3 totals 18 residues. J was trimmed by 0 bases and V by 3 bases; bases with no gene match: 7. This CDR3 is CASSHRQGALSGANVLTF. The CDR3 DNA follows: TGTGCCAGCAGCCATAGGCAGGGGGCTCTCTCTGGGGCCAACGTCCTGACTTTC.

J is TRBJ1-6 and V is TRBV10-2; no clear D gene. V lost 5 bases, J lost 9 bases, and 14 bases lay in between. The CDR3 length is 14 residues. CDR1 and CDR2 from the germline V gene are WSHSY and SAAADI. CDR3 region: CASSLERWSSPLHF. DNA for the CDR3: TGCGCCAGCAGTCTCGAGCGGTGGAGTTCACCCCTCCACTTT.

The chain recombines TRBV5-1 with TRBJ2-3; TRBD2 matches at 14 bases. The length of the CDR3 is 17 residues. Germline loops: CDR1 SGHRS, CDR2 YFSETQ. V lost 3 bases, J lost 4 bases, and 7 bases stayed unmatched. As DNA, the CDR3 is TGCGCCAGCAGCTCTAGAGGACTAGCGGGGGGCCCAGATACGCAGTATTTT. Protein sequence: CASSSRGLAGGPDTQYF.

The CDR3 DNA follows: TGTGCCAGCAGCTTAGGTAAAGGGGGTTACACAGATACGCAGTATTTT. This encodes CASSLGKGGYTDTQYF. The rearrangement links TRBV7-3 to TRBJ2-3; D perhaps matches TRBD1 (6 bases). CDR1 SGHTA and CDR2 FQGTGA come from the germline V gene. Trimming removed 2 bases at V and 2 bases at J, with 14 bases between. CDR3 length equals 16 residues.

The chain combines TRBV11-2 with TRBJ1-3; 7 positions match TRBD1. The V gene end was trimmed by 1 base and the J gene end by 4 bases; junction bases not matched to a gene: 7. Germline V gene lookup returns CDR1 SGHAT and CDR2 FQNNGV. The CDR3 extends over 16 amino acids. The CDR3 sequence is CASSLGRQGSGNTIYF. The CDR3 DNA sequence: TGTGCCAGCAGCTTAGGTCGACAGGGCTCGGGAAACACCATATATTTT.

The CDR3 loop is CASSAGQGTGELFF. The DNA for the CDR3 is TGTGCCAGCAGTGCGGGGCAAGGCACCGGGGAGCTGTTTTTT. This chain connects TRBV6-8 to TRBJ2-2; D possibly corresponds to TRBD2 (6 bases). V gave up 5 bases and J gave up 4 bases, with 11 bases separating them. Germline V gene sequence: CDR1 MNHGY, CDR2 SAAAGT. This CDR3 comprises 14 residues.

The rearrangement joins TRBV7-2 to TRBJ1-5; TRBD1 is a possible D gene (5 bases). The CDR3 sequence is 13 residues long. Trimming stripped 8 bases from V and 1 base from J, with 9 bases between. The V gene's germline CDR1 is SGHTA and CDR2 FQGNSA. CDR3 in DNA: TGTGCCAGCCGGAGGGACAGCAATCAGCCCCAGCATTTT. This encodes CASRRDSNQPQHF.

This sequence joins TRBV28 and TRBJ1-2; no definite D call. CDR3 size: 13 residues. V shed 5 bases and J shed 1 base, with 8 bases lying between them. Germline V gene lookup returns CDR1 MDHEN and CDR2 SYDVKM. The CDR3 protein is CASSAGINYGYTF. Here the CDR3 DNA reads TGTGCCAGCAGTGCGGGGATTAACTATGGCTACACCTTC.

The chain uses TRBV6-2 or TRBV6-3 and TRBJ2-1; perhaps TRBD1 as D (6 bases). Between the trimmed V and J ends, which lost 5 bases and 4 bases, there was a span of 15 bases. The CDR3 totals 15 residues. Per the germline V gene, CDR1 is MNHEY and CDR2 is SVGEGT. The CDR3 nucleotides are TGTGCCAGCAGTGATAACTGGGGGCGATACAATGAGCAGTTCTTC. Translating it yields CASSDNWGRYNEQFF.

V gene TRBV6-5 combines with J gene TRBJ1-4; D is unresolved. The CDR3 covers 13 residues. Trimming took off 7 bases at V and 2 bases at J, with 8 bases between the two ends. Germline V gene sequence: CDR1 MNHEY, CDR2 SVGAGI. Here the CDR3 reads CASTVSTNEKLFF. CDR3 coding DNA: TGTGCCAGCACGGTTTCCACTAATGAAAAACTGTTTTTT.

The V and J genes are TRBV29-1 and TRBJ1-6; D is uncertain. CDR1 SQVTM and CDR2 ANQGSEA come from the germline V gene. V was trimmed by 4 bases and J by 9 bases, leaving 13 bases between them. The CDR3 is 13 residues long. CDR3 sequence reads: CSVGLQAGSPLHF. CDR3 DNA: TGCAGCGTTGGTTTGCAGGCAGGTTCACCCCTCCACTTT.

The CDR3 here is CAISESTEVGAAQPQHF. Written as DNA, the CDR3 is TGTGCCATCAGTGAGTCGACAGAAGTGGGGGCAGCTCAGCCCCAGCATTTT. This chain links TRBV10-3 with TRBJ1-5; D perhaps matches TRBD1 (6 bases). This CDR3 has 17 residues. Looked up from germline, CDR1 is ENHRY and CDR2 is SYGVKD. V was clipped by 0 bases and J by 6 bases, with 18 bases between them.

This chain connects TRBV30 to TRBJ2-2, with D hard to call. Trimming shortened V by 3 bases and J by 4 bases, and 12 bases separated the two germline ends. This CDR3 region has 14 residues. CDR1 and CDR2 (germline): GTSNPN, SVGIG (reference sequence). The CDR3 here is CAWRNTPGTGELFF. The CDR3 DNA reads as TGTGCCTGGAGAAACACCCCGGGCACCGGGGAGCTGTTTTTT.

This clone showed up just once. The V and J genes are TRBV18 and TRBJ1-3; 9 bases match TRBD1. Germline V gene lookup returns CDR1 KGHSH and CDR2 LQKENI. V shed 5 bases, J shed 3 bases, and the junction held 5 bases outside the gene matches. CDR3 length equals 15 residues. This CDR3 is CASSSQGAFGNTIYF. Written as DNA, the CDR3 is TGTGCCAGCTCATCACAGGGGGCTTTTGGAAACACCATATATTTT.

The chain carries TRBV25-1 and TRBJ1-2; 7 nucleotides match TRBD1. This CDR3 region has 15 residues. J lost 7 bases, V lost 5 bases, and 13 bases had no gene match. CDR1 MGHDK and CDR2 SYGVNS come from the germline V gene. CDR3 loop: CASSSTPGGSLGYTF. DNA of the CDR3: TGTGCCAGCAGTTCGACCCCAGGGGGTTCTCTTGGCTACACCTTC.

The chain employs TRBV5-5 and TRBJ1-4; no clear D gene. Germline V gene sequence: CDR1 SGHKS, CDR2 YYEKEE (reference sequence). With 2 bases removed from V and 0 bases from J, the gap between germline ends came to 8 bases. The CDR3 consists of 15 residues. The CDR3 region is CASSFGITTNEKLFF. The CDR3 DNA is TGTGCCAGCAGCTTTGGCATCACAACTAATGAAAAACTGTTTTTT.

A single count supports this clone. V usage is TRBV20-1 and J usage is TRBJ2-2, with 7 bases lining up with TRBD1. The CDR3 totals 14 residues. Losses at the gene ends were 3 bases for V and 0 bases for J; bases not matched to a gene: 1. Germline values: CDR1 DFQATT, CDR2 SNEGSKA (reference sequence). The CDR3, as DNA: TGCAGTGCTAGTCAGGGGGCGAACACCGGGGAGCTGTTTTTT. Translating gives CSASQGANTGELFF.

The chain links TRBV6-5 to TRBJ2-5; 12 positions agree with TRBD2. The CDR3 has 15 residues. In germline, CDR1 is MNHEY, CDR2 SVGAGI. The J segment lost 3 bases and the V segment lost 8 bases, leaving 7 bases of the junction unmatched. CDR3 coding DNA: TGTGCCAGCTCGGTACTAGCGGGGGGAGAAGAGACCCAGTACTTC. This sequence encodes CASSVLAGGEETQYF.

The rearrangement joins TRBV4-1 to TRBJ2-7; tentatively, D is TRBD2 (5 bases). The CDR3 is made up of 11 amino acids. The germline V gene has CDR1 MGHRA and CDR2 YSYEKL. Trimming stripped 2 bases from V and 7 bases from J, with 6 bases between. Here the CDR3 DNA reads TGCGCCAGCAGCCAAACGGGGGAGCAGTACTTC. Translation: CASSQTGEQYF.

The chain recombines TRBV5-1 with TRBJ1-3, with D hard to call. Trimming removed 4 bases from V and 12 bases from J, with 20 bases in between. The CDR3 spans 14 residues. Germline assignment: CDR1 SGHRS and CDR2 YFSETQ. CDR3 sequence (DNA): TGCGCCAGCAGCCCGGCCCAGGCAGGTGGAGGCATATATTTT. Translation gives CASSPAQAGGGIYF.

V gene TRBV5-4 combines with J gene TRBJ1-1, with D possibly TRBD1 on 6 matching bases. Germline V gene lookup returns CDR1 SGHNT and CDR2 YYREEE (reference sequence). V lost 0 bases and J lost 11, with 14 bases in between. The CDR3 is 13 amino acids. The CDR3 here is CASSLGAGVKAFF. In nucleotides, the CDR3 is TGTGCCAGCAGCTTGGGAGCAGGGGTGAAGGCTTTCTTT. The entire variable domain, with the rest obtained from reference TRBV5-4 and TRBJ1-1, is as follows: ETGVTQSPTHLIKTRGQQVTLRCSSQSGHNTVSWYQQALGQGPQFIFQYYREEENGRGNFPPRFSGLQFPNYSSELNVNALELDDSALYLCASSLGAGVKAFFGQGTRLTVV.

The gene calls are TRBV19 and TRBJ1-1; D gene uncertain. This CDR3 is 13 amino acids long. Per the germline V gene, CDR1 is LNHDA and CDR2 is SQIVND (reference sequence). V dropped 5 bases and J dropped 7 bases, with 14 bases sitting between them. The CDR3 is CASSSDGIGEAFF. DNA for the CDR3: TGTGCCAGTAGTTCGGACGGGATCGGTGAAGCTTTCTTT. The complete variable domain, with remaining parts taken from reference TRBV19 and TRBJ1-1, reads DGGITQSPKYLFRKEGQNVTLSCEQNLNHDAMYWYRQDPGQGLRLIYYSQIVNDFQKGDIAEGYSVSREKKESFPLTVTSAQKNPTAFYLCASSSDGIGEAFFGQGTRLTVV.

This clone was counted once. The genes are TRBV6-2 or TRBV6-3 and TRBJ1-2; no clear D gene. CDR1 is MNHEY and CDR2 is SVGEGT in the germline V gene. The CDR3 has 15 residues. Trimming removed 6 bases from V and 8 bases from J, with 22 bases in between. This CDR3 is CASSPTLPQYGGYTF. CDR3 DNA sequence: TGTGCCAGCAGCCCTACGCTGCCTCAATATGGCGGCTACACCTTC.

The chain links TRBV6-5 to TRBJ1-3; D ambiguous. The CDR3 runs to 14 residues. V was pared by 3 bases and J by 1 base, with 7 bases between. Germline V gene data show CDR1 as MNHEY and CDR2 as SVGAGI. This chain's CDR3 is CASSYEGSGNTIYF. The CDR3 DNA is TGTGCCAGCAGTTATGAGGGATCTGGAAACACCATATATTTT.

The J gene is TRBJ1-5, the V gene TRBV29-1; D is unresolved. The CDR3 covers 13 residues. V lost 7 bases, J lost 3 bases, and 13 bases lay in between. CDR1 is SQVTM, CDR2 ANQGSEA, per germline. The CDR3 sequence is CSAAEGPNQPQHF. CDR3 sequence (DNA): TGCAGCGCCGCCGAGGGCCCCAATCAGCCCCAGCATTTT.

The CDR3 DNA reads as TGTGCCAGCAGTCGAACCTGGACAACCACCACCCCCAACAATGAGCAGTTCTTC. Amino acids: CASSRTWTTTTPNNEQFF. The chain has TRBV27 and TRBJ2-1; a weak D match, TRBD1 (5 bases). The V gene lost 5 bases and the J gene lost 5 bases, with 25 bases spanning the gap. CDR3 length equals 18 residues. CDR1 and CDR2 (germline): MNHEY, SMNVEV (reference sequence).

This chain uses TRBV29-1 with TRBJ2-1; D is perhaps TRBD1 (6 bases). Deletions cut 5 bases from V and 12 bases from J, with 14 bases between. The CDR3 is 11 amino acids. Germline lookup yields CDR1 SQVTM and CDR2 ANQGSEA. CDR3: CSVLDSPSQFF. The DNA of the CDR3 is TGCAGCGTTCTGGACAGCCCCTCGCAGTTCTTC.

The chain joins TRBV10-3 to TRBJ1-6; 7 bases map to TRBD1. The germline V gene encodes CDR1 ENHRY and CDR2 SYGVKD. The length of the CDR3 is 13 residues. V gave up 10 bases and J gave up 8 bases; unmatched junction bases: 8. For the CDR3, the DNA is TGTGCCACCCGGGGACAGACGGATTCACCCCTCCACTTT. Residues: CATRGQTDSPLHF.

The CDR3 nucleotides are TGTGCCAGCAGCTTAGATCGGCAGGGAGGCATTCAGTACTTC. Protein product: CASSLDRQGGIQYF. This chain joins TRBV7-2 and TRBJ2-4; D might be TRBD2 (6 bases). Germline V gene sequence: CDR1 SGHTA, CDR2 FQGNSA. Trimming pared 1 base from V and 9 bases from J, leaving 13 bases between. The CDR3 has 14 amino acids.